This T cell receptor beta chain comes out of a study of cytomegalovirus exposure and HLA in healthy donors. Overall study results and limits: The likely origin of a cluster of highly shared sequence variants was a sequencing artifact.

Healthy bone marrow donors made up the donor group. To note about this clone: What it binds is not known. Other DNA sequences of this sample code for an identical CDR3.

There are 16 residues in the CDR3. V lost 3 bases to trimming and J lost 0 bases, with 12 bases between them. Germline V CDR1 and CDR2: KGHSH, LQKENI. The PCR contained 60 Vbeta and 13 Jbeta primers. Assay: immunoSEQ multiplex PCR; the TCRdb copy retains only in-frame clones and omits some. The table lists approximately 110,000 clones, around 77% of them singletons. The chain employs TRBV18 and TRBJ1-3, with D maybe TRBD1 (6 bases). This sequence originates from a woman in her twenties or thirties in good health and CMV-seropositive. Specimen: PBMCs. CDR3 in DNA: TGTGCCAGCTCACCGCCGCAGGGGAACTCTGGAAACACCATATATTTT. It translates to CASSPPQGNSGNTIYF.